Presented here are 13 T cell receptor beta chains from one specimen sequenced in a study of T cells after yellow fever vaccination. TCRdb analysed the 5' RACE reads with MiXCR anew, one entry per CDR3 protein. The data hold some 300,000 distinct CDR3 sequences, with 8.7% observed a single time. Sequencing was performed on CD4+ T cells sorted from PBMCs, taken 5 days after the yellow fever booster vaccination. These receptor sequences come from a man in his late teens or twenties who received the YFV17D yellow fever vaccine.

There are a few counts of this clonotype. The chain couples TRBV15 to TRBJ2-5; the match to TRBD1 covers 11 bases. This CDR3 spans 16 amino acids. The V segment lost 1 base and the J segment 4 bases; nucleotides outside the gene matches: 5. The germline V gene has CDR1 LNHNV and CDR2 YYDKDF (reference sequence). For the CDR3, the DNA is TGTGCCACCAGCAGAGGAGGGACAGGGGGAGTAGAGACCCAGTACTTC. As protein: CATSRGGTGGVETQYF.

Many counts were recorded for this clonotype. The CDR3 is CSAGNPTGTTDTQYF. The CDR3 DNA reads TGCAGTGCTGGTAACCCGACCGGGACCACAGATACGCAGTATTTT. V and J are TRBV20-1 and TRBJ2-3; D possibly uses TRBD1 or TRBD2 (5 bases each). Trimming cost V 5 bases and J 2 bases, with 17 bases left between them. The CDR3 is 15 residues long. Germline CDR1 and CDR2: DFQATT and SNEGSKA (reference sequence).

The table lists this clonotype with many counts. The chain combines TRBV19 with TRBJ2-2; D gene ambiguous. The ends were cut back, 6 bases at V and 2 bases at J, with 7 bases in the middle. Germline V gene sequence: CDR1 LNHDA, CDR2 SQIVND (reference sequence). The CDR3 length is 13 residues. The CDR3 nucleotides read TGTGCCAGTAGCGCTCAAAACACCGGGGAGCTGTTTTTT. Its translation: CASSAQNTGELFF.

The chain couples TRBV29-1 to TRBJ1-1; D perhaps matches TRBD1 (6 bases). Germline-derived CDR1 and CDR2 are SQVTM and ANQGSEA. There are 14 residues in the CDR3. The V end lost 5 bases, the J end lost 5 bases, and 18 bases lay between the germline ends. As DNA, the CDR3 is TGCAGCGTTCATGCGGCGGGGGCGGGGACTGAAGCTTTCTTT. Translation gives CSVHAAGAGTEAFF.

This clonotype was found a few times. The chain combines TRBV7-2 with TRBJ2-1, with a possible D match to TRBD2 (5 bases). Per the germline V gene, CDR1 is SGHTA and CDR2 is FQGNSA. The CDR3 spans 14 residues. Between the trimmed V and J ends, which lost 1 base and 4 bases, there was a span of 8 bases. CDR3 sequence (DNA): TGTGCCAGCAGCTTAGTAGAGGGATACAATGAGCAGTTCTTC. Residues: CASSLVEGYNEQFF.

This clonotype came up a few times. CDR3 residues: CASSLNGPRQGVSQPQHF. CDR3 DNA: TGTGCCAGTAGTCTAAACGGCCCCAGACAGGGGGTAAGTCAGCCCCAGCATTTT. The rearrangement joins TRBV19 to TRBJ1-5; 9 bases agree with TRBD1. J was trimmed by 6 bases and V by 5 bases; bases with no gene match: 17. The CDR3 has 18 residues. CDR1 is LNHDA, CDR2 SQIVND, per germline (reference sequence). Full variable domain (rest looked up from reference TRBV19 and TRBJ1-5): DGGITQSPKYLFRKEGQNVTLSCEQNLNHDAMYWYRQDPGQGLRLIYYSQIVNDFQKGDIAEGYSVSREKKESFPLTVTSAQKNPTAFYLCASSLNGPRQGVSQPQHFGDGTRLSIL.

CDR3 in amino acids: CASSMRATYSNTGELFF. The CDR3 nucleotides read TGTGCCAGTAGTATGCGGGCCACGTACTCGAACACCGGGGAGCTGTTTTTT. The J gene is TRBJ2-2, the V gene TRBV19; D is perhaps TRBD2 (5 bases). Germline-derived CDR1 and CDR2 are LNHDA and SQIVND (reference sequence). The CDR3 consists of 17 residues. V was trimmed by 3 bases and J by 0 bases, leaving 14 bases between them.

The chain couples TRBV20-1 to TRBJ2-1; no definite D call. CDR3 length equals 16 residues. CDR1 is DFQATT, CDR2 SNEGSKA, per germline (reference sequence). The V end lost 0 bases, the J end lost 1 base, and 13 bases lay between the germline ends. CDR3 protein: CSARDRGVGSYNEQFF. The CDR3 DNA reads as TGCAGTGCTAGAGATCGTGGGGTCGGGTCCTACAATGAGCAGTTCTTC.

This clonotype occurred many times. This rearrangement joins TRBV19 to TRBJ2-1, with D possibly being TRBD1 (6 bases). Per germline, CDR1 LNHDA and CDR2 SQIVND (reference sequence). Trimming shortened V by 5 bases and J by 4 bases, and 15 bases separated the two germline ends. There are 15 residues in the CDR3. The CDR3 region is CASSSTSQGYNEQFF. The CDR3 DNA follows: TGTGCCAGTAGTTCGACCTCACAGGGATACAATGAGCAGTTCTTC. The whole variable domain, filled in from reference TRBV19 and TRBJ2-1, reads DGGITQSPKYLFRKEGQNVTLSCEQNLNHDAMYWYRQDPGQGLRLIYYSQIVNDFQKGDIAEGYSVSREKKESFPLTVTSAQKNPTAFYLCASSSTSQGYNEQFFGPGTRLTVL.

This clonotype was counted ten times or more. The chain links TRBV6-2 or TRBV6-3 to TRBJ2-2, with a weak D call TRBD2 (6 bases). Germline CDR1 and CDR2: MNHEY and SVGEGT. The CDR3 spans 14 residues. The V end was cut by 2 bases, the J end by 10 bases, with 14 bases between. Here the CDR3 reads CASSYRLEGTELFF. CDR3 DNA sequence: TGTGCCAGCAGTTACCGACTGGAGGGTACGGAGCTGTTTTTT.

This clonotype showed up many times. V is TRBV4-2 and J is TRBJ2-3; D may correspond to TRBD1 or TRBD2 (6 bases each). Trimming took 3 bases from V and 4 from J, leaving 11 bases between them. Germline assignment: CDR1 LGHNA and CDR2 YNFKEQ. The length of the CDR3 is 14 residues. The CDR3 loop is CASSQRDNSDTQYF. CDR3 bases: TGTGCCAGCAGCCAGCGGGACAACTCAGATACGCAGTATTTT.

This chain uses TRBV10-3 with TRBJ2-2, with 8 bases that match TRBD1. V lost 6 bases to trimming and J lost 1 base; unmatched junction nucleotides: 7. This CDR3 comprises 16 residues. Germline CDR1 reads ENHRY; CDR2 reads SYGVKD. CDR3 in DNA: TGTGCCATCAGACCACAGGGGGTTCGGAACACCGGGGAGCTGTTTTTT. Amino acid sequence: CAIRPQGVRNTGELFF.

This clonotype showed up many times. The chain has TRBV12-3 or TRBV12-4 and TRBJ1-1; maybe TRBD1 (6 bases). This CDR3 comprises 13 residues. Trimming cost V 4 bases and J 4 bases, with 10 bases left between them. DNA of the CDR3: TGTGCCAGCAGTTCCACAGGGACCACTGAAGCTTTCTTT. Translation gives CASSSTGTTEAFF.